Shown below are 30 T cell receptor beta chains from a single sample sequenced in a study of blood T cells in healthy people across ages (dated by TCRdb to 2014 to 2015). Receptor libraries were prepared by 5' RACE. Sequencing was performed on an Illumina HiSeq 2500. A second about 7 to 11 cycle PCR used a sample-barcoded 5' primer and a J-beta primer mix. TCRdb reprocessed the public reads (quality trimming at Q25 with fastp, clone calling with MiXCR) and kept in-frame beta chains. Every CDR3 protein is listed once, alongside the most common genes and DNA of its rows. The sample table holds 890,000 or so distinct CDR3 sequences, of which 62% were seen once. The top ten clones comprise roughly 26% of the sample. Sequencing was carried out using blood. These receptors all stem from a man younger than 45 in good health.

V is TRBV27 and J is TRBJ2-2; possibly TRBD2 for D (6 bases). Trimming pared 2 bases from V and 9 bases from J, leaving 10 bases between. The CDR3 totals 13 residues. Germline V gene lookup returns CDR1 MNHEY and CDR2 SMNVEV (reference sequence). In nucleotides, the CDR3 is TGTGCCAGCAGTTTAGCGGGCGGGAGGGAGCTGTTTTTT. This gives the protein CASSLAGGRELFF.

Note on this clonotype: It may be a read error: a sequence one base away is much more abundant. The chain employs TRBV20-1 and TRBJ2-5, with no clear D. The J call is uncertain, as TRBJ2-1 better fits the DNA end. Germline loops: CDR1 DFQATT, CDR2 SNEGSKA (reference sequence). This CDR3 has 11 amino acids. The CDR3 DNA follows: TGCAGTGCTAGAGACCAAGAGACCCAGTTCTTC. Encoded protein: CSARDQETQFF.

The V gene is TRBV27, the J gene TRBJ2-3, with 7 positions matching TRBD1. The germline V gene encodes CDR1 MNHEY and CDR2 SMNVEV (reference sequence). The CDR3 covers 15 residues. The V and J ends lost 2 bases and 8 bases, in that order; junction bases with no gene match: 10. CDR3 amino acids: CASSLPRQGRGTQYF. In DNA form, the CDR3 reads TGTGCCAGCAGTTTACCCCGACAGGGAAGGGGTACGCAGTATTTT.

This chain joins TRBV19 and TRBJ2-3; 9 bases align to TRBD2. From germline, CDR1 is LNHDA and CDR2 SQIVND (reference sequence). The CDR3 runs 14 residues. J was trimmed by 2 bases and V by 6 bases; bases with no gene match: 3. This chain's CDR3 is CASRRTSATDTQYF. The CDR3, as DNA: TGTGCCAGTAGGCGGACTAGCGCCACAGATACGCAGTATTTT.

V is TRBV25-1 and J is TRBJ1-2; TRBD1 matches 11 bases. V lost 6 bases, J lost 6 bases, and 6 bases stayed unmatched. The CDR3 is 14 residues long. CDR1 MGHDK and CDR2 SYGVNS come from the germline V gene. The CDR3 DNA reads TGTGCCAGCAGCGGGACAGGGGGAATCGATGGCTACACCTTC. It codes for CASSGTGGIDGYTF.

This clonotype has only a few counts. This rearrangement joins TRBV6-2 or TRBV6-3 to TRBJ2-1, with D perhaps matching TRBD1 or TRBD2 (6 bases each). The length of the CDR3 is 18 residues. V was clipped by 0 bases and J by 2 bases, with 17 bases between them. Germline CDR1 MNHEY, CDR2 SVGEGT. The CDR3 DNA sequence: TGTGCCAGCAGTTACTCTCTGAGGGGGGCAAGGACCTACAATGAGCAGTTCTTC. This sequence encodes CASSYSLRGARTYNEQFF.

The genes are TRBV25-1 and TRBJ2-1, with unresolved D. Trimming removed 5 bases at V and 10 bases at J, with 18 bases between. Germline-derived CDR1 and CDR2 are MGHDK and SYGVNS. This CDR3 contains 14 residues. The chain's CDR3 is CASSNPGRWGEQFF. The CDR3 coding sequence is TGTGCCAGCAGTAACCCCGGCCGGTGGGGAGAGCAGTTCTTC.

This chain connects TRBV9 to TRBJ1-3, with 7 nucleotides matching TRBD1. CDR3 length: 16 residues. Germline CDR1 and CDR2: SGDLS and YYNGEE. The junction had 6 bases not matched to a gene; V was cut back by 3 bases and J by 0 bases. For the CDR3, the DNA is TGTGCCAGCAGCGCCTGGGACAGCAACTCTGGAAACACCATATATTTT. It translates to CASSAWDSNSGNTIYF.

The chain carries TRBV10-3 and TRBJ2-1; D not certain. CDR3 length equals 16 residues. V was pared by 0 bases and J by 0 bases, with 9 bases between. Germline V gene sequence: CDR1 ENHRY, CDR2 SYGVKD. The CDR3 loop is CAISESAGSSYNEQFF. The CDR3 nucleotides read TGTGCCATCAGTGAGTCGGCAGGCAGCTCCTACAATGAGCAGTTCTTC.

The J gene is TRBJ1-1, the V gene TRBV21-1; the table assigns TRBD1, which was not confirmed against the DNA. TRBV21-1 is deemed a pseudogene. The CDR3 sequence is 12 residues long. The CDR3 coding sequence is TGTGCCCCCCAGGGGCTGAACACTGAAGCTTTCTTT. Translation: CAPQGLNTEAFF.

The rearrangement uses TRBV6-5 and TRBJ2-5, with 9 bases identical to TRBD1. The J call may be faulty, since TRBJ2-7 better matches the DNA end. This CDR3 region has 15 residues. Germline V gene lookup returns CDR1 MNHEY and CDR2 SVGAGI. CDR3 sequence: CASSYGTGRSHEQYF. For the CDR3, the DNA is TGTGCCAGCAGTTACGGGACAGGGAGGTCCCACGAGCAGTACTTC.

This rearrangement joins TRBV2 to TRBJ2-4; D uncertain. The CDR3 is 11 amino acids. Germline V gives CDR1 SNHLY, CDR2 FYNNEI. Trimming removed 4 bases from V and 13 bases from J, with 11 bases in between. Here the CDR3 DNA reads TGTGCCAGCAGTGTGTCGTGTGAGCAGTACTTC. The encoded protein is CASSVSCEQYF.

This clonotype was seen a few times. The CDR3 protein is CSAYLNPDTQYF. The CDR3 nucleotides are TGCAGCGCCTACCTGAATCCAGATACGCAGTATTTT. This sequence joins TRBV29-1 and TRBJ2-3, with D unclear. The CDR3 totals 12 residues. V was pared by 7 bases and J by 4 bases, with 12 bases between. CDR1 is SQVTM and CDR2 is ANQGSEA in the germline V gene.

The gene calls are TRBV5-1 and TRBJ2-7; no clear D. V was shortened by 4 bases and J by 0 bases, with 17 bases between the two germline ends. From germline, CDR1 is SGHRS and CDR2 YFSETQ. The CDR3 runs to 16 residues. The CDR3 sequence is CASSVVGLPASYEQYF. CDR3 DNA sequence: TGCGCCAGCAGCGTTGTGGGTTTGCCAGCCTCCTACGAGCAGTACTTC.

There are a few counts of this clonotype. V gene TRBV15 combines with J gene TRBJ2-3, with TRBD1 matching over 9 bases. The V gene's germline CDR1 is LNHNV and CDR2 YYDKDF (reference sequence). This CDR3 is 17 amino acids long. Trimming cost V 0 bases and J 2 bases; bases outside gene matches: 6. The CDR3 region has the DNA TGTGCCACCAGCAGAGAACTGGGACAGGGTTACACAGATACGCAGTATTTT. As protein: CATSRELGQGYTDTQYF.

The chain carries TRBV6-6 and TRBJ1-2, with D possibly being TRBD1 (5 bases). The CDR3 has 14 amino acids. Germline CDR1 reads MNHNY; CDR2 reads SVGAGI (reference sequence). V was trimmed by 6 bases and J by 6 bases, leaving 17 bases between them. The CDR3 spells CASRPLGQYDGYTF. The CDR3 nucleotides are TGTGCCAGCAGACCCCTAGGACAATACGATGGCTACACCTTC.

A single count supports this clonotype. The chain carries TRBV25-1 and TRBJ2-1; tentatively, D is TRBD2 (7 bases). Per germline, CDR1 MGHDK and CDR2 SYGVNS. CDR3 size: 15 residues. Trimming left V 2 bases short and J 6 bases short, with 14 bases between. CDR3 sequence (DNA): TGTGCCAGCAGTGAACTACGGGGGGCCCCCAATGAGCAGTTCTTC. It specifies CASSELRGAPNEQFF.

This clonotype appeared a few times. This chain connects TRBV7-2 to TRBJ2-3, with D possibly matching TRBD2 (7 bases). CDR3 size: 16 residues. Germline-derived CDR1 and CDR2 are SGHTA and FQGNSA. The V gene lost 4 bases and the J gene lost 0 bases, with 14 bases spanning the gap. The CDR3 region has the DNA TGTGCCAGCAGCTCCCGCGGGGGCGCTAGCACAGATACGCAGTATTTT. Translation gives CASSSRGGASTDTQYF.

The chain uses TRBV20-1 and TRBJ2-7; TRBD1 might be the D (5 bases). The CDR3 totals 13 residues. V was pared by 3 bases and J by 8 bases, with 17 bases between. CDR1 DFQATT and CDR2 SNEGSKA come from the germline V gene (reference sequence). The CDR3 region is CSASGAVGRQQYF. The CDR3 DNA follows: TGCAGTGCTAGTGGGGCAGTTGGTAGGCAGCAGTACTTC.

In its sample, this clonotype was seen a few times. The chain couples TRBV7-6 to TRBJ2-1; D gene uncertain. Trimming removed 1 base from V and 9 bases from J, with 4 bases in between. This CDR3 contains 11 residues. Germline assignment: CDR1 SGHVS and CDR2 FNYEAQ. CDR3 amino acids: CASSLGAEQFF. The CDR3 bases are TGTGCCAGCAGCTTAGGGGCTGAGCAGTTCTTC.

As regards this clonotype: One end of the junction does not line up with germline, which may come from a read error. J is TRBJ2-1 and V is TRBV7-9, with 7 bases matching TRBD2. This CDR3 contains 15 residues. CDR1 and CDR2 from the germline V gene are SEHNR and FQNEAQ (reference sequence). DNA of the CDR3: TGTGCCAGCAGCCGAATGGGGACTACAGGCAATCAGCAGTTCTTC. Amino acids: CASSRMGTTGNQQFF.

The CDR3 reads CASSSVAGDTGELFF. The CDR3 nucleotides read TGCGCCAGCAGCTCGGTAGCGGGGGACACCGGGGAGCTGTTTTTT. The genes are TRBV5-1 and TRBJ2-2, with TRBD2 matching over 9 bases. The CDR3 covers 15 residues. Germline trimming cut 3 bases from V and 3 bases from J; bases unmatched to any gene: 3. Germline values: CDR1 SGHRS, CDR2 YFSETQ.

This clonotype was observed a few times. CDR3 sequence: CASSGPLAGVYNEQFF. CDR3 in DNA: TGTGCCAGCAGCGGGCCACTAGCGGGGGTCTACAATGAGCAGTTCTTC. This chain links TRBV9 with TRBJ2-1; TRBD2 agrees at 11 bases. V lost 3 bases and J lost 3; bases outside the gene matches: 5. The CDR3 spans 16 residues. Germline CDR1 and CDR2: SGDLS and YYNGEE. Looking up the rest from reference TRBV9 and TRBJ2-1 gives the full variable domain: DSGVTQTPKHLITATGQRVTLRCSPRSGDLSVYWYQQSLDQGLQFLIQYYNGEERAKGNILERFSAQQFPDLHSELNLSSLELGDSALYFCASSGPLAGVYNEQFFGPGTRLTVL.

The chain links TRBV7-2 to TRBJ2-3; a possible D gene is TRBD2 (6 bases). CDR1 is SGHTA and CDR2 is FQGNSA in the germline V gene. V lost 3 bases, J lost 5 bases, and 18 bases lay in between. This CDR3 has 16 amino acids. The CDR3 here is CASSLGWGGAEDTQYF. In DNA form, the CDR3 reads TGTGCCAGCAGCTTGGGATGGGGCGGGGCGGAAGATACGCAGTATTTT.

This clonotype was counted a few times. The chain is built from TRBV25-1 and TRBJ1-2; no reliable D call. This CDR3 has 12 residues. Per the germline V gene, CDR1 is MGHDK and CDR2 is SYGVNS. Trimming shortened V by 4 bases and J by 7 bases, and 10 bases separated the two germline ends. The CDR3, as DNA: TGTGCCAGCAGTGGGCGGGAGCTTGGCTACACCTTC. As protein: CASSGRELGYTF.

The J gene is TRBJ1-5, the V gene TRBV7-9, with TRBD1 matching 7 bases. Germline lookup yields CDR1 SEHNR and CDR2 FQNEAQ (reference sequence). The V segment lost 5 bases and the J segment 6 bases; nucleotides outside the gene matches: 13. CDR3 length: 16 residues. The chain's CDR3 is CASSPVEGGAGQPQHF. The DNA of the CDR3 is TGTGCCAGCAGCCCAGTCGAAGGGGGCGCCGGTCAGCCCCAGCATTTT. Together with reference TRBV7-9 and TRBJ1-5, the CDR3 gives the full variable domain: DTGVSQNPRHKITKRGQNVTFRCDPISEHNRLYWYRQTLGQGPEFLTYFQNEAQLEKSRLLSDRFSAERPKGSFSTLEIQRTEQGDSAMYLCASSPVEGGAGQPQHFGDGTRLSIL.

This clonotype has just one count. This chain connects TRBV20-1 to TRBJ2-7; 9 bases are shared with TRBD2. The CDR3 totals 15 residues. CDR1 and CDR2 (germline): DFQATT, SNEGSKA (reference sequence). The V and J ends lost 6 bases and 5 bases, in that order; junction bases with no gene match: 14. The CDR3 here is CSASQRGASYNEQYF. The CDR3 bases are TGCAGTGCGAGCCAGCGGGGGGCCTCCTATAACGAGCAGTACTTC.

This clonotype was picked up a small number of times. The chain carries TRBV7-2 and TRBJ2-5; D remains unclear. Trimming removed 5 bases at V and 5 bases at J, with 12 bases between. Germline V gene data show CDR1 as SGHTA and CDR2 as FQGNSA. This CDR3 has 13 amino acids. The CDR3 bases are TGTGCCAGCAGCCCGTACACGGACGAGACCCAGTACTTC. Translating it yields CASSPYTDETQYF.

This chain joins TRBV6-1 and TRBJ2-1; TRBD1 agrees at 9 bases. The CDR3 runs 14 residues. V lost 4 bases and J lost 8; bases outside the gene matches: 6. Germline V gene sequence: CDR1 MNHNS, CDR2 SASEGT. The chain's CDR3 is CASSGGQGFDEQFF. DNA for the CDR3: TGTGCCAGCAGTGGAGGACAGGGGTTCGATGAGCAGTTCTTC.

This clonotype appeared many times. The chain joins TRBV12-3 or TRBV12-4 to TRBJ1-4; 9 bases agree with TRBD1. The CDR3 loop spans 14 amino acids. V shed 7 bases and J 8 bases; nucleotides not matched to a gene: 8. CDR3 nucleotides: TGTGCCAGCACTTTGGACAGGGGTGGAGAAAAACTGTTTTTT. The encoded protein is CASTLDRGGEKLFF.